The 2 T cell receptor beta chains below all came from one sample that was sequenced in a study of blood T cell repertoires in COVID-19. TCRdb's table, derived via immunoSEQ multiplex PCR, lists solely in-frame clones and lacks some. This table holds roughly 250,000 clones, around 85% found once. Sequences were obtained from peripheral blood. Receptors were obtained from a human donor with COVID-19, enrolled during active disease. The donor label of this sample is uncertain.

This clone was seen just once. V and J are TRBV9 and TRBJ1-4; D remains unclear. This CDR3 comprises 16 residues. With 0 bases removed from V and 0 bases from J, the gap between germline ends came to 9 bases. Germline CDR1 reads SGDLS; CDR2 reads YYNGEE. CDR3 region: CASSVDGIATNEKLFF. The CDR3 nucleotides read TGTGCCAGCAGCGTAGACGGGATTGCAACTAATGAAAAACTGTTTTTT.

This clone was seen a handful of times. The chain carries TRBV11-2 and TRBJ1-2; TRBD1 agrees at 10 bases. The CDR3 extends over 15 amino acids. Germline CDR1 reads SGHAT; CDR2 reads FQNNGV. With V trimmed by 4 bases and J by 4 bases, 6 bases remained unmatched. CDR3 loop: CASSSIRDRGYGYTF. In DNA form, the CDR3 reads TGTGCCAGCAGCTCAATCCGGGACAGGGGCTATGGCTACACCTTC.